This T cell receptor beta chain appears in the sequencing data of a study of T cell repertoires in cytomegalovirus infection. Study at large: Public TCR beta signatures indicated both CMV infection and matching HLA type.

TCRdb itself ran the reads through MiXCR, one entry per CDR3 protein. Found here are 250,000 or so distinct CDR3 sequences, around an eighth of them singletons; the top ten hold 1.5% to 2%. The sample holds many counts of this clonotype. Its matching antigen is unknown. Study outcomes and limitations: Dominating the ex vivo response were HLA-C-restricted CMV-specific TCR beta clonotypes.

V lost 1 base to trimming and J lost 1 base; unmatched junction nucleotides: 6. From germline, CDR1 is DFQATT and CDR2 SNEGSKA (reference sequence). The CDR3 is 16 amino acids. This clonotype was sampled from a human donor in good health (CMV status not recorded). Some clones in this sample may be carry-over from other donors' samples. The sample taken for sequencing was PBMCs. The chain is built from TRBV20-1 and TRBJ2-2, with 7 bases fitting TRBD2. The CDR3 nucleotides are TGCAGTGCTAGAGCCGGGGAGCGGGAGAACACCGGGGAGCTGTTTTTT. Amino acid sequence: CSARAGERENTGELFF.